This T cell receptor (beta chain) derives from a study of blood T cell repertoires in COVID-19. Study background: Acute and convalescent COVID-19 samples came from the United States, Italy and Spain.

Per the germline V gene, CDR1 is SEHNR and CDR2 is FQNEAQ (reference sequence). The ends lost 6 bases at V and 5 bases at J; junction bases unmatched: 0. CDR3 size: 13 residues. Clones were sequenced by immunoSEQ multiplex PCR, and TCRdb holds only the in-frame ones, with some missing. The sample has 130,000 to 150,000 clones; approximately 81% are singletons. Sequenced input: PBMCs or T cells enriched from blood (not recorded which). V and J are TRBV7-9 and TRBJ2-7, with 14 bases identical to TRBD2. This receptor was identified in a man between 35 and 55 years old with acute COVID-19. Here the CDR3 DNA reads TGTGCCAGCAGGACTAGCGGGAGGGACGAGCAGTACTTC. Its translation: CASRTSGRDEQYF.